This T cell receptor (beta chain) was profiled in a study of blood T cell repertoires in COVID-19. Whole-study context: Sources were T cells, B-cell-depleted T cells, or PBMCs; the material itself was cDNA or gDNA.

Original methodology: Reference gene primer amplification gave estimated nucleated cell counts. This table comes from immunoSEQ multiplex PCR, and its TCRdb copy is limited to in-frame clones, with some not included. That table supplies the V and J calls and clone size; D and trimming were determined from the DNA. The sample holds about 48,000 clones, just over 85% seen once. CDR3 length: 12 amino acids. V lost 3 bases to trimming and J lost 10 bases; unmatched junction nucleotides: 0. Sample: peripheral blood. The receptor's source is a woman older than 75 with acute or convalescent COVID-19. The chain joins TRBV12-3 or TRBV12-4 to TRBJ1-1; 12 bases map to TRBD1. CDR3 loop: CASSLGQGAAFF. The CDR3 nucleotides read TGTGCCAGCAGTTTGGGACAGGGGGCAGCTTTCTTT.